These 29 T cell receptor beta chains share one sample of origin, sequenced in a study of T cell changes during pregnancy in multiple sclerosis. Method: immunoSEQ multiplex PCR; TCRdb's copy keeps in-frame clones and lacks some. This sample carries over 50,000 clones, approximately 90% of them seen once, and the ten largest clones take 0.89%. Sequenced material: peripheral blood, taken in the first trimester of pregnancy. These receptors came from a female donor in good health, enrolled as a control in a pregnancy study.

V gene TRBV7-2 combines with J gene TRBJ1-1; possible D gene TRBD1, 5 bases. Looked up from germline, CDR1 is SGHTA and CDR2 is FQGNSA. CDR3 length equals 15 residues. Trimming took 5 bases from V and 0 from J, leaving 13 bases between them. For the CDR3, the DNA is TGTGCCAGCAGCGCTGGGGGGAAGTTGAACACTGAAGCTTTCTTT. Amino acids: CASSAGGKLNTEAFF.

This clone was observed a single time. The chain links TRBV7-9 to TRBJ1-1; D gene ambiguous. V was pared by 1 base and J by 2 bases, with 23 bases between. Germline loops: CDR1 SEHNR, CDR2 FQNEAQ (reference sequence). The CDR3 sequence is 19 residues long. The CDR3 loop reads CASSLGLLNKPKQNTEAFF. In DNA form, the CDR3 reads TGTGCCAGCAGCTTAGGACTTCTAAACAAACCTAAACAAAACACTGAAGCTTTCTTT.

The chain uses TRBV6-4 and TRBJ1-5, with D tentatively TRBD1 (6 bases). Trimming cost V 5 bases and J 3 bases, with 14 bases left between them. From germline, CDR1 is MRHNA and CDR2 SNTAGT. This CDR3 contains 15 residues. Here the CDR3 reads CASSQPQGHNQPQHF. The CDR3 region has the DNA TGTGCCAGCAGTCAACCCCAGGGGCACAATCAGCCCCAGCATTTT.

This sequence joins TRBV30 and TRBJ2-7, with TRBD1 identical over 8 bases. V gave up 3 bases and J gave up 3 bases; unmatched junction bases: 7. The CDR3 length is 14 residues. Germline V CDR1 and CDR2: GTSNPN, SVGIG (reference sequence). The CDR3 is CAWSTGGPVYEQYF. DNA of the CDR3: TGTGCCTGGAGCACAGGGGGTCCGGTCTACGAGCAGTACTTC. The variable domain in full, with the rest retrieved from reference TRBV30 and TRBJ2-7, is SQTIHQWPATLVQPVGSPLSLECTVEGTSNPNLYWYRQAAGRGLQLLFYSVGIGQISSEVPQNLSASRPQDRQFILSSKKLLLSDSGFYLCAWSTGGPVYEQYFGPGTRLTVT.

The chain links TRBV9 to TRBJ1-4, with a possible D match to TRBD1 (5 bases). The germline V gene has CDR1 SGDLS and CDR2 YYNGEE. The V and J ends lost 4 bases and 8 bases respectively, with 18 bases between them. The CDR3 has 15 residues. The CDR3: CASSTSRGGREKLFF. As DNA, the CDR3 is TGTGCCAGCAGCACCTCACGCGGGGGTCGGGAAAAACTGTTTTTT.

The genes are TRBV29-1 and TRBJ1-5; 10 bases map to TRBD1. This CDR3 is built from 14 residues. V trimming: 7 bases; J trimming: 2 bases; junction bases outside the gene matches: 5. In germline, CDR1 is SQVTM, CDR2 ANQGSEA. The CDR3 DNA reads as TGCAGCGCCACGACAGGGGGCGGCAATCAGCCCCAGCATTTT. Its protein product is CSATTGGGNQPQHF. Drawing the rest from reference TRBV29-1 and TRBJ1-5, the complete variable domain is SAVISQKPSRDICQRGTSLTIQCQVDSQVTMMFWYRQQPGQSLTLIATANQGSEATYESGFVIDKFPISRPNLTFSTLTVSNMSPEDSSIYLCSATTGGGNQPQHFGDGTRLSIL.

CDR3 region: CASSGGGQGVSGYTF. CDR3 nucleotide sequence: TGTGCCAGCAGCGGGGGGGGACAGGGTGTAAGTGGCTACACCTTC. The chain links TRBV5-4 to TRBJ1-2; TRBD1 agrees at 9 bases. This CDR3 is 15 amino acids long. V was pared by 4 bases and J by 7 bases, with 11 bases of the junction left unmatched. From germline, CDR1 is SGHNT and CDR2 YYREEE (reference sequence).

The chain recombines TRBV4-1 with TRBJ1-5; D unclear. The germline gives CDR1 MGHRA, CDR2 YSYEKL. V lost 2 bases, J lost 6 bases, and 14 bases lay in between. The CDR3 runs 15 residues. The CDR3, as DNA: TGCGCCAGCAGCCAATCCCTGAATTCAGGTCAGCCCCAGCATTTT. Amino acid sequence: CASSQSLNSGQPQHF.

This chain joins TRBV19 and TRBJ2-7; the match to TRBD1 covers 10 bases. The CDR3 length is 16 residues. Trimming took 1 base from V and 2 from J; bases not matched to a gene: 5. Germline CDR1 reads LNHDA; CDR2 reads SQIVND (reference sequence). The DNA of the CDR3 is TGTGCCAGTAGTATAGGGGGGGACAGGGGACCCTACGAGCAGTACTTC. It is translated as CASSIGGDRGPYEQYF.

The rearrangement links TRBV7-9 to TRBJ2-7, with 7 positions matching TRBD1. J lost 3 bases, V lost 1 base, and 0 bases had no gene match. Germline V gene lookup returns CDR1 SEHNR and CDR2 FQNEAQ (reference sequence). The CDR3 contains 13 residues. As DNA, the CDR3 is TGTGCCAGCAGCTTAGGGACAGGCTACGAGCAGTACTTC. Its protein product is CASSLGTGYEQYF.

This clone was observed once. The chain recombines TRBV23-1 with TRBJ1-6; 7 bases align to TRBD1. TRBV23-1 is assigned to the ORF class and has an uncertain function. V shed 2 bases and J 9 bases; nucleotides not matched to a gene: 16. CDR3 length: 18 residues. CDR3 protein: CASSQQNRQGRIGSPLHF. The CDR3 DNA follows: TGCGCCAGCAGTCAACAGAATAGACAGGGCAGGATAGGTTCACCCCTCCACTTT.

The V gene is TRBV7-3, the J gene TRBJ2-1, with D unresolved. Trimming pared 5 bases from V and 10 bases from J, leaving 9 bases between. The germline CDR1 and CDR2 sequences are SGHTA and FQGTGA. The CDR3 is made up of 11 amino acids. Here the CDR3 DNA reads TGTGCCAGCAGCGCCGGGTGGGAGCAGTTCTTC. It encodes CASSAGWEQFF.

This chain uses TRBV5-5 with TRBJ1-5; no clear D. CDR1 is SGHKS, CDR2 YYEKEE, per germline (reference sequence). Trimming removed 3 bases from V and 6 bases from J, with 16 bases in between. The CDR3 covers 15 residues. This CDR3 is CASSWAGSLAQPQHF. CDR3 sequence (DNA): TGTGCCAGCAGCTGGGCGGGTAGTTTGGCTCAGCCCCAGCATTTT.

The gene calls are TRBV11-2 and TRBJ2-7, with a possible D match to TRBD1 (6 bases). Germline V gene sequence: CDR1 SGHAT, CDR2 FQNNGV. The V end was cut by 3 bases, the J end by 2 bases, with 14 bases between. This CDR3 contains 15 residues. CDR3 protein: CASSFGRDTTYEQYF. In DNA, the CDR3 is TGTGCCAGCAGCTTTGGCCGGGACACCACCTACGAGCAGTACTTC. Using reference TRBV11-2 and TRBJ2-7 for the parts outside the CDR3, the full variable domain is EAGVAQSPRYKIIEKRQSVAFWCNPISGHATLYWYQQILGQGPKLLIQFQNNGVVDDSQLPKDRFSAERLKGVDSTLKIQPAKLEDSAVYLCASSFGRDTTYEQYFGPGTRLTVT.

The J gene is TRBJ2-1, the V gene TRBV9, with 8 bases matching TRBD2. The germline CDR1 and CDR2 sequences are SGDLS and YYNGEE. This CDR3 spans 13 amino acids. V shed 4 bases and J 6 bases; nucleotides not matched to a gene: 3. CDR3 residues: CASSPGTSNEQFF. DNA for the CDR3: TGTGCCAGCAGCCCAGGGACTAGCAATGAGCAGTTCTTC.

The CDR3 is CASSVARQAGLGADTQYF. Here the CDR3 DNA reads TGTGCCAGCAGCGTAGCTCGGCAAGCGGGGCTTGGGGCAGATACGCAGTATTTT. The V and J genes are TRBV9 and TRBJ2-3; 7 bases line up with TRBD2. The CDR3 contains 18 residues. Germline assignment: CDR1 SGDLS and CDR2 YYNGEE. After removal of 0 bases from V and 4 bases from J, the junction contained 14 bases not matched to a gene.

The CDR3 region is CASSQDIVQGLSSGNTIYF. CDR3 bases: TGCGCCAGCAGCCAAGATATAGTCCAGGGGTTAAGCTCTGGAAACACCATATATTTT. The rearrangement joins TRBV4-1 to TRBJ1-3, with D perhaps matching TRBD1 (6 bases). CDR3 length equals 19 residues. Trimming removed 0 bases from V and 0 bases from J, with 18 bases in between. Germline assignment: CDR1 MGHRA and CDR2 YSYEKL.

This clone was detected once. The V and J genes are TRBV7-2 and TRBJ2-2; TRBD1 matches 7 bases. Trimming at V came to 1 base and at J to 5 bases, leaving 4 bases not matched to a gene. CDR1 SGHTA and CDR2 FQGNSA come from the germline V gene. CDR3 length: 15 residues. The CDR3 is CASSLVGGVTGELFF. CDR3 sequence (DNA): TGTGCCAGCAGCTTAGTAGGGGGCGTGACCGGGGAGCTGTTTTTT.

This clone was picked up one time. The CDR3 DNA sequence: TGTGCCAGCAGCGTAGGCCAGGCTAATGAAAAACTGTTTTTT. Translation gives CASSVGQANEKLFF. J is TRBJ1-4 and V is TRBV9; D ambiguous. This CDR3 is 14 amino acids long. V lost 0 bases and J lost 3, with 6 bases in between. Germline V CDR1 and CDR2: SGDLS, YYNGEE.

The chain recombines TRBV4-3 with TRBJ1-5, with D perhaps TRBD1 (5 bases). Trimming cost V 1 base and J 6 bases, with 10 bases left between them. The CDR3 runs to 14 residues. Per germline, CDR1 LGHNA and CDR2 YSLEER. The CDR3 here is CASSQAGGVQPQHF. In nucleotides, the CDR3 is TGCGCCAGCAGCCAAGCGGGAGGGGTTCAGCCCCAGCATTTT.

The chain links TRBV5-4 to TRBJ2-7, with 7 bases lining up with TRBD1. The CDR3 totals 15 residues. Germline values: CDR1 SGHNT, CDR2 YYREEE (reference sequence). V lost 4 bases and J lost 2; bases outside the gene matches: 9. This chain's CDR3 is CASSQPSQGAYEQYF. The CDR3 nucleotides are TGTGCCAGCAGCCAACCTTCGCAGGGGGCCTACGAGCAGTACTTC.

The genes are TRBV5-1 and TRBJ2-7; 10 bases agree with TRBD1. CDR3 size: 15 residues. In germline, CDR1 is SGHRS, CDR2 YFSETQ. J was trimmed by 7 bases and V by 1 base; bases with no gene match: 8. For the CDR3, the DNA is TGCGCCAGCAGCTTGAGTCAAGACAGGGGGCCTGAGCAGTACTTC. Amino acid sequence: CASSLSQDRGPEQYF.

The chain combines TRBV7-2 with TRBJ1-3, with TRBD1 identical over 10 bases. There are 15 residues in the CDR3. V was pared by 5 bases and J by 2 bases, with 3 bases of the junction left unmatched. Germline CDR1 reads SGHTA; CDR2 reads FQGNSA. CDR3 DNA sequence: TGTGCCAGCAGCCCTGGGACAGGGGCTGGAAACACCATATATTTT. This codes for CASSPGTGAGNTIYF.

This clone turned up a few times. The chain uses TRBV15 and TRBJ1-1; D not certain. V was clipped by 0 bases and J by 11 bases, with 19 bases between them. The CDR3 loop spans 15 amino acids. The germline V gene has CDR1 LNHNV and CDR2 YYDKDF (reference sequence). CDR3 DNA sequence: TGTGCCACCAGCAGAGAGGGAGGAAGCGACGAACGGGCTTTCTTT. Its protein product is CATSREGGSDERAFF.

V usage is TRBV2 and J usage is TRBJ2-1; TRBD1 aligns across 10 bases. The CDR3 contains 11 residues. The junction had 1 base not matched to a gene; V was cut back by 5 bases and J by 12 bases. Germline loops: CDR1 SNHLY, CDR2 FYNNEI. The CDR3 coding sequence is TGTGCCAGCAGTTGGGACAGGGGGCAGTTCTTC. It specifies CASSWDRGQFF.

The V call is TRBV9, the J call TRBJ2-5, with 8 bases that match TRBD2. The CDR3 covers 15 residues. V was pared by 2 bases and J by 1 base, with 4 bases of the junction left unmatched. Germline CDR1 is SGDLS and CDR2 is YYNGEE. CDR3 DNA sequence: TGTGCCAGCAGCGTTCTCGGGGGGGTCCAAGAGACCCAGTACTTC. Residues: CASSVLGGVQETQYF.

The chain uses TRBV5-1 and TRBJ2-7, with D uncertain. CDR1 SGHRS and CDR2 YFSETQ come from the germline V gene. The V end lost 1 base, the J end lost 4 bases, and 12 bases lay between the germline ends. This CDR3 contains 14 residues. The CDR3 is CASSLMVTRYEQYF. DNA of the CDR3: TGCGCCAGCAGCTTGATGGTCACGAGGTACGAGCAGTACTTC.

This clone occurred a few times. V usage is TRBV30 and J usage is TRBJ1-5; 10 bases fit TRBD1. J was trimmed by 4 bases and V by 3 bases; bases with no gene match: 3. The CDR3 is 14 residues long. The germline gives CDR1 GTSNPN, CDR2 SVGIG (reference sequence). The CDR3 coding sequence is TGTGCCTGGAGCACGGGACAGGGGAATCAGCCCCAGCATTTT. Translating it yields CAWSTGQGNQPQHF. The entire variable domain, with the rest obtained from reference TRBV30 and TRBJ1-5, is as follows: SQTIHQWPATLVQPVGSPLSLECTVEGTSNPNLYWYRQAAGRGLQLLFYSVGIGQISSEVPQNLSASRPQDRQFILSSKKLLLSDSGFYLCAWSTGQGNQPQHFGDGTRLSIL.

V and J are TRBV2 and TRBJ2-1, with 7 bases that match TRBD1. V was clipped by 3 bases and J by 2 bases; unmatched bases: 7. The germline V gene has CDR1 SNHLY and CDR2 FYNNEI. This CDR3 contains 16 residues. The CDR3 DNA reads as TGTGCCAGCAGTGACGAGGGACAGATTACCTACAATGAGCAGTTCTTC. Encoded protein: CASSDEGQITYNEQFF.